This entry is about one T cell receptor (beta chain). Produced via immunoSEQ multiplex PCR; TCRdb's table is partial and in-frame only. This table has around 480,000 clones, around 88% appearing once. The data were obtained in a study of blood T cell repertoires in COVID-19. Unmatched junction bases numbered 6, after V lost 5 bases and J lost 7 bases. The germline V gene encodes CDR1 KGHDR and CDR2 SFDVKD. The CDR3 consists of 13 residues. Material: peripheral blood. This chain links TRBV24-1 with TRBJ1-2, with TRBD1 identical over 7 bases. This sequence originates from a woman aged 45-65 years with COVID-19, enrolled during active disease. The CDR3 DNA sequence: TGTGCCACCAGTGCGGCAGGGGGATTTGGCTACACCTTC. It encodes CATSAAGGFGYTF.